This T cell receptor (beta chain) was recorded in a study of T cell repertoires in cytomegalovirus infection. The wider study: HLA-B-restricted CMV epitopes that are well studied were used alongside recently identified HLA-C-restricted ones. Indications came from public TCR beta signatures; they pointed to CMV infection and to a matching HLA type.

MiXCR was run by TCRdb on the reads, yielding one entry per CDR3 protein. The profile shows around 900,000 distinct CDR3 sequences, roughly a third of them singletons. Comment on this clonotype: As yet, its antigen is unknown.

Study-level results: Within the response measured ex vivo, HLA-C-restricted CMV-specific TCR beta clonotypes were dominant.

Germline CDR1 SEHNR, CDR2 FQNEAQ (reference sequence). This CDR3 comprises 14 residues. V dropped 5 bases and J dropped 6 bases, with 16 bases sitting between them. The origin of this receptor is a human donor in good health (CMV status not recorded). Some clones in this sample may be carry-over from other donors' samples. The chain joins TRBV7-9 to TRBJ1-1; a possible D gene is TRBD1 (5 bases). Sequenced material: cultured CD8+ T cells from PBMCs, taken from culture after CMV antigen stimulation. The CDR3 coding sequence is TGTGCCAGCAGCCTAGATGGGGGGATAGCTGAAGCTTTCTTT. Its translation: CASSLDGGIAEAFF.